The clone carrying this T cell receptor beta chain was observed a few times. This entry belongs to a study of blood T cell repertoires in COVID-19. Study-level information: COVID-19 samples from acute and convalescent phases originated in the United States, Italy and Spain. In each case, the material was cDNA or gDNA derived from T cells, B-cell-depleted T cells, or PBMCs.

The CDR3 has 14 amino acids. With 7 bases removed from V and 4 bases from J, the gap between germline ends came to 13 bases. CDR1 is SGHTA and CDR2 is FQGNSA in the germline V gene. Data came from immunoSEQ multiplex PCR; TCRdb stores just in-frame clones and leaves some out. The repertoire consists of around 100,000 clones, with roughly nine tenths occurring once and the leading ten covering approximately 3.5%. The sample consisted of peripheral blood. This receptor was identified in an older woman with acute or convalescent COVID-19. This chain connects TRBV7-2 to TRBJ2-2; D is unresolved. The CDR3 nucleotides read TGTGCCAGCACCCCAAGTTGGAGCACCGGGGAGCTGTTTTTT. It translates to CASTPSWSTGELFF.